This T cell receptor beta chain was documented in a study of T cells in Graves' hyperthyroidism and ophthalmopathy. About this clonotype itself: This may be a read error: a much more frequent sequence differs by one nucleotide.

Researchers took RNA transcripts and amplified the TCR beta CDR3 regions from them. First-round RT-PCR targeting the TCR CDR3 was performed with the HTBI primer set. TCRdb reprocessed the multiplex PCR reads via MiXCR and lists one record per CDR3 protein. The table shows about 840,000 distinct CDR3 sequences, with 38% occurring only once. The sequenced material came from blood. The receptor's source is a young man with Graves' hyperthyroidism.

The CDR3 is CASNFTGTKEKLFF. The CDR3, as DNA: TGTGCCAGCAACTTTACAGGGACAAAGGAAAAACTGTTTTTT. The chain combines TRBV7-9 with TRBJ1-4; D may be TRBD1 (6 bases). This CDR3 is built from 14 residues. Germline V gene data show CDR1 as SEHNR and CDR2 as FQNEAQ (reference sequence). V lost 7 bases and J 8 bases, leaving 17 bases between the germline ends.